A selection of T cell receptor beta chains follows, all from one sample in a study of cytomegalovirus exposure and HLA in healthy donors. This table comes from immunoSEQ multiplex PCR, and its TCRdb copy is limited to in-frame clones, with some not included. The top ten clones hold roughly an eighth of a sample with approximately 70,000 clones, roughly 81% of them seen once. The sample taken for sequencing was PBMCs. These receptors were collected from a human donor in good health. The CDR3 runs from the conserved cysteine through the conserved F or W. D genes are given only for firm matches. Clone size is stated in some rows and not others, as once, few, many or a class when expanded.

j_call clone_size v_call cdr3_length d_call cdr3_aa cdr3_nt
TRBJ2-3 . TRBV5-6 16 . CASSLVQPGGIDTQYF TGTGCCAGCAGCTTGGTTCAGCCAGGGGGGATAGATACGCAGTATTTT
TRBJ2-5 . TRBV5-1 15 TRBD2 CASSLTSGRGETQYF TGCGCCAGCAGCTTGACTAGCGGGAGGGGAGAGACCCAGTACTTC
TRBJ2-3 . TRBV6-4 15 TRBD2 CASSESSGRTDTQYF TGTGCCAGCAGTGAGTCTAGCGGGAGGACAGATACGCAGTATTTT
TRBJ1-1 few TRBV6-6 14 TRBD1 CASNLDRGFTEAFF TGTGCCAGCAATCTCGACAGGGGGTTTACTGAAGCTTTCTTT
TRBJ2-3 . TRBV7-9 14 . CASSRAGSTDTQYF TGTGCCAGCAGCAGGGCGGGTAGCACAGATACGCAGTATTTT
TRBJ2-5 . TRBV6-5 15 TRBD1 CASSYSGQGIETQYF TGTGCCAGCAGTTACTCGGGACAGGGGATTGAGACCCAGTACTTC
TRBJ1-1 . TRBV5-1 13 . CASGYGGNTEAFF TGCGCCAGCGGTTACGGGGGGAACACTGAAGCTTTCTTT
TRBJ2-7 few TRBV30 11 TRBD2 CAWSWEGEQYF TGTGCCTGGAGTTGGGAGGGCGAGCAGTACTTC
TRBJ2-7 . TRBV7-9 11 . CASTSASEQYF TGTGCCAGCACCTCCGCTAGCGAGCAGTACTTC
TRBJ1-2 . TRBV28 14 TRBD1 CASSLPPGGRGYTF TGTGCCAGCAGTTTACCCCCAGGGGGCCGGGGCTACACCTTC
TRBJ2-1 . TRBV11-1 15 TRBD2 CASSLGLAEHNEQFF TGTGCCAGCAGCTTAGGCCTAGCGGAACACAATGAGCAGTTCTTC
TRBJ2-2 . TRBV5-8 16 . CASNLRRVKGTGELFF TGTGCCAGCAACTTGCGTAGGGTAAAGGGGACCGGGGAGCTGTTTTTT
TRBJ2-7 . TRBV7-8 18 TRBD2 CASSLQSAVAGNFYEQYF TGTGCCAGCAGCTTACAGTCTGCGGTAGCGGGGAATTTCTACGAGCAGTACTTC
TRBJ1-5 few TRBV5-4 13 . CASSRGGNQPQHF TGTGCCAGCAGCCGAGGGGGAAATCAGCCCCAGCATTTT
TRBJ1-1 . TRBV5-1 17 TRBD1 CASSRGQGASEFTEAFF TGCGCCAGCAGCCGAGGACAGGGGGCTTCAGAGTTCACTGAAGCTTTCTTT